This record looks at one T cell receptor (beta chain) sequence and its context. Its target is unknown. These data are taken from a study of T cell responses to AZD1222 COVID-19 vaccine. Overall study results and limits: Clonal diversity may have been underestimated in mostly white British donors. At baseline, just five to seven AZD1222 recipients tested seropositive. Researchers report vaccine-associated CD4 TCRs spanning spike, with dominance at 160-218 and 743-854. Once two AZD1222 doses were given, Spike-specific TCR breadth and depth went up.

The protocol was immunoSEQ multiplex PCR, while the TCRdb copy is restricted to in-frame clones and leaves out a portion. Altogether about 130,000 clones are present, roughly 92% being singletons, with the ten largest covering about 0.91%. Germline assignment: CDR1 LNHDA and CDR2 SQIVND (reference sequence). CDR3 length: 16 amino acids. V gave up 7 bases and J gave up 4 bases, with 22 bases separating them. The source was peripheral blood, collected on day 0 of AZD1222 vaccination. This TCR derives from an adult in good health. The rearrangement links TRBV19 to TRBJ1-2, with D possibly matching TRBD1 (5 bases). CDR3 residues: CASITTIGATAYGYTF. DNA of the CDR3: TGTGCCAGTATCACAACCATTGGGGCAACCGCCTATGGCTACACCTTC.